The TCR beta chain under discussion was sequenced for a study of response to subunit inactivated influenza vaccine. Study-wide points: T cells newly recruited by each seasonal influenza vaccination are few, the authors suggested.

TCRdb called the RT-PCR reads again in MiXCR, with one record for every CDR3 protein. The sample yields 650,000 to 850,000 distinct CDR3 sequences, about 15% seen once. J gave up 4 bases and V 5 bases, and 3 bases lay outside the gene matches. Germline CDR1 and CDR2: MNHEY and SVGAGI. The CDR3 length is 15 residues. On this clonotype: The antigen is undetermined.

The sample was PBMCs from blood, taken 14 to 15 days before vaccination. The rearrangement uses TRBV6-5 and TRBJ2-1; TRBD2 matches 12 bases. This receptor was identified in a man aged 45-60 years who received an inactivated influenza vaccine. The CDR3 here is CASSNGLAGYNEQFF. CDR3 in DNA: TGTGCCAGCAGTAACGGACTAGCGGGATACAATGAGCAGTTCTTC.